What follows are 27 T cell receptor beta chains derived from one specimen sequenced in a study of cytomegalovirus exposure and HLA in healthy donors. PCR involved 60 Vbeta and 13 Jbeta primers. Clones were read by immunoSEQ multiplex PCR, and TCRdb kept only the in-frame ones, dropping some. In the table there are roughly 190,000 clones, around four fifths of which are singletons. Sequences were obtained from PBMCs. The receptors were gathered from a woman between 50 and 59 years old in good health and CMV-seropositive.

This chain joins TRBV2 and TRBJ1-2, with 7 bases that match TRBD1. The CDR3 has 15 amino acids. CDR1 is SNHLY and CDR2 is FYNNEI in the germline V gene. J was trimmed by 4 bases and V by 8 bases; bases with no gene match: 13. The CDR3 DNA sequence: TGTGCCAGCTTTAAGGAACAGGGGCCAACCTATGGCTACACCTTC. This encodes CASFKEQGPTYGYTF.

The genes are TRBV4-1 and TRBJ2-1; 9 bases line up with TRBD2. Germline V CDR1 and CDR2: MGHRA, YSYEKL. This CDR3 comprises 17 residues. The ends lost 3 bases at V and 4 bases at J; junction bases unmatched: 10. The CDR3 is CASSHRAGLASYNEQFF. The CDR3 nucleotides are TGCGCCAGCAGCCACCGTGCGGGACTAGCTAGTTACAATGAGCAGTTCTTC.

This sequence joins TRBV9 and TRBJ2-1; possibly TRBD2 for D (7 bases). Germline CDR1 SGDLS, CDR2 YYNGEE. The CDR3 extends over 17 amino acids. V lost 2 bases and J lost 5, with 20 bases in between. CDR3 in amino acids: CASSVNPRGGRNNEQFF. The CDR3 nucleotides are TGTGCCAGCAGCGTTAACCCGCGCGGGGGCCGAAACAATGAGCAGTTCTTC. Looking up the rest from reference TRBV9 and TRBJ2-1 gives the full variable domain: DSGVTQTPKHLITATGQRVTLRCSPRSGDLSVYWYQQSLDQGLQFLIQYYNGEERAKGNILERFSAQQFPDLHSELNLSSLELGDSALYFCASSVNPRGGRNNEQFFGPGTRLTVL.

V and J are TRBV5-5 and TRBJ1-5; D gene uncertain. Trimming stripped 0 bases from V and 3 bases from J, with 10 bases between. Germline CDR1 is SGHKS and CDR2 is YYEKEE (reference sequence). The CDR3 covers 15 residues. The CDR3 nucleotides read TGTGCCAGCAGCTTGGAAAAAGCACCCAATCAGCCCCAGCATTTT. Translation: CASSLEKAPNQPQHF.

The rearrangement uses TRBV21-1 and TRBJ1-2; TRBD1 was called by the table and not checked on the DNA. TRBV21-1 is reported as a pseudogene. This CDR3 comprises 16 residues. In DNA form, the CDR3 reads TGTGCCAGCAGAACCGGGACAGGAGGTTCTAACTATGGCTACACCTTC. Translation gives CASRTGTGGSNYGYTF.

The chain employs TRBV4-3 and TRBJ2-7; possible D gene TRBD2, 7 bases. Germline CDR1 is LGHNA and CDR2 is YSLEER. Trimming took 3 bases from V and 3 from J, leaving 15 bases between them. There are 15 residues in the CDR3. CDR3 DNA sequence: TGCGCCAGCAGCCAGGTCCCAGGGGACTACTACGAGCAGTACTTC. This translates into CASSQVPGDYYEQYF.

The V and J genes are TRBV4-1 and TRBJ1-6; weak D call: TRBD1 (6 bases). V lost 0 bases to trimming and J lost 5 bases, with 11 bases between them. Germline V gene data show CDR1 as MGHRA and CDR2 as YSYEKL. The CDR3 runs to 16 residues. CDR3 in amino acids: CASSQEGGANNSPLHF. The CDR3 DNA reads TGCGCCAGCAGCCAAGAGGGGGGGGCGAATAATTCACCCCTCCACTTT.

Worth noting for this clone: Other DNA sequences within the sample encode an identical CDR3. This rearrangement joins TRBV7-2 to TRBJ2-7; 7 positions agree with TRBD1. The CDR3 has 15 residues. The V gene end was trimmed by 1 base and the J gene end by 2 bases; junction bases not matched to a gene: 5. CDR1 and CDR2 (germline): SGHTA, FQGNSA. This chain's CDR3 is CASSLGQGGTYEQYF. CDR3 sequence (DNA): TGTGCCAGCAGCTTAGGACAGGGTGGAACCTACGAGCAGTACTTC.

In DNA form, the CDR3 reads TGCGCCAGCCTCAGGGTCAATGAGCAGTTCTTC. Translated: CASLRVNEQFF. The chain is built from TRBV10-1 and TRBJ2-1, with D maybe TRBD1 (5 bases). Trimming pared 8 bases from V and 6 bases from J, leaving 8 bases between. The CDR3 length is 11 residues. In germline, CDR1 is WNHNN, CDR2 SYGVQD (reference sequence).

The chain recombines TRBV28 with TRBJ1-5; no definite D call. The CDR3 sequence is 14 residues long. The ends were cut back, 2 bases at V and 11 bases at J, with 16 bases in the middle. Germline V gives CDR1 MDHEN, CDR2 SYDVKM. The DNA for the CDR3 is TGTGCCAGCAGTTTAGGTCAACACGGAGGGACCCAGCATTTT. This codes for CASSLGQHGGTQHF.

The chain couples TRBV6-1 to TRBJ2-5; D perhaps matches TRBD2 (5 bases). The CDR3 runs 12 residues. Germline CDR1 reads MNHNS; CDR2 reads SASEGT. Trimming cost V 7 bases and J 7 bases, with 13 bases left between them. The CDR3 sequence is CASNKGEGTQYF. The CDR3 DNA is TGTGCCAGCAACAAGGGAGAAGGGACCCAGTACTTC.

This sequence joins TRBV13 and TRBJ1-2; 8 bases are shared with TRBD1. Per germline, CDR1 PRHDT and CDR2 FYEKMQ (reference sequence). The CDR3 runs 13 residues. V dropped 8 bases and J dropped 7; count of bases not matched to a gene: 9. The CDR3 nucleotides are TGTGCCAGCTTCCTCAGGGGGCTGGTTGGCTACACCTTC. Its translation: CASFLRGLVGYTF.

The chain has TRBV7-2 and TRBJ2-2; 14 nucleotides agree with TRBD2. The germline CDR1 and CDR2 sequences are SGHTA and FQGNSA. The V gene end was trimmed by 5 bases and the J gene end by 4 bases; junction bases not matched to a gene: 9. This CDR3 region has 18 residues. The CDR3 here is CASSPGLAGGRVTGELFF. CDR3 in DNA: TGTGCCAGCAGCCCCGGACTAGCGGGGGGCCGGGTCACCGGGGAGCTGTTTTTT.

The rearrangement links TRBV7-3 to TRBJ2-1, with 13 bases lining up with TRBD2. The CDR3 runs 17 residues. The germline gives CDR1 SGHTA, CDR2 FQGTGA. Trimming at V came to 4 bases and at J to 5 bases, leaving 8 bases not matched to a gene. The CDR3 here is CASSSYPGTSGDNEQFF. The CDR3 nucleotides are TGTGCCAGCAGCTCCTACCCTGGGACTAGCGGGGACAATGAGCAGTTCTTC.

The rearrangement uses TRBV11-2 and TRBJ2-7; 7 positions agree with TRBD1. The length of the CDR3 is 12 residues. V was pared by 7 bases and J by 4 bases, with 4 bases of the junction left unmatched. CDR1 and CDR2 (germline): SGHAT, FQNNGV. Here the CDR3 DNA reads TGTGCCAGCACCCAGGGGGATTACGAGCAGTACTTC. Translation: CASTQGDYEQYF.

V usage is TRBV5-1 and J usage is TRBJ2-1; 10 nucleotides line up with TRBD2. This CDR3 comprises 16 residues. V was pared by 4 bases and J by 9 bases, with 13 bases of the junction left unmatched. Looked up from germline, CDR1 is SGHRS and CDR2 is YFSETQ. CDR3 nucleotides: TGCGCCAGCAGCGGGGCCCCAGCGGGGGGGCCTAGTGAGCAGTTCTTC. Residues: CASSGAPAGGPSEQFF.

The V and J genes are TRBV5-1 and TRBJ2-7; 10 nucleotides line up with TRBD2. V lost 0 bases and J lost 4; bases outside the gene matches: 4. The CDR3 has 15 amino acids. Germline loops: CDR1 SGHRS, CDR2 YFSETQ. The CDR3 here is CASSLGGTSAYEQYF. In DNA form, the CDR3 reads TGCGCCAGCAGCTTGGGGGGGACTAGCGCTTACGAGCAGTACTTC. The full variable domain, rest sourced from reference TRBV5-1 and TRBJ2-7, is KAGVTQTPRYLIKTRGQQVTLSCSPISGHRSVSWYQQTPGQGLQFLFEYFSETQRNKGNFPGRFSGRQFSNSRSEMNVSTLELGDSALYLCASSLGGTSAYEQYFGPGTRLTVT.

This chain links TRBV6-1 with TRBJ1-1; D gene unclear. Trimming removed 8 bases at V and 2 bases at J, with 9 bases between. CDR1 and CDR2 from the germline V gene are MNHNS and SASEGT. CDR3 length: 12 residues. The CDR3 loop is CASGQVNTEAFF. As DNA, the CDR3 is TGTGCCAGCGGTCAGGTAAACACTGAAGCTTTCTTT.

The V call is TRBV6-5, the J call TRBJ1-1, with D uncertain. CDR1 is MNHEY, CDR2 SVGAGI, per germline. V shed 2 bases and J shed 4 bases, with 11 bases lying between them. The CDR3 sequence is 14 residues long. Here the CDR3 DNA reads TGTGCCAGCAGTTACAACGGACGGGGCACTGAAGCTTTCTTT. It specifies CASSYNGRGTEAFF.

The genes are TRBV10-3 and TRBJ1-6; possible D gene TRBD1, 6 bases. This CDR3 contains 16 residues. V was cut by 5 bases and J by 0 bases, with 11 bases left in between. Per the germline V gene, CDR1 is ENHRY and CDR2 is SYGVKD. The CDR3 loop is CAISSDSSSYNSPLHF. CDR3 bases: TGTGCCATCAGTTCGGACAGCAGCTCCTATAATTCACCCCTCCACTTT.

This clone occurred a few times. The V gene is TRBV5-1, the J gene TRBJ1-3; 7 bases match TRBD1. The V segment lost 3 bases and the J segment 8 bases; nucleotides outside the gene matches: 5. Germline V lookup: CDR1 SGHRS, CDR2 YFSETQ. The CDR3 runs 13 residues. CDR3 in amino acids: CASSSGGLDTIYF. The CDR3, as DNA: TGCGCCAGCAGCTCAGGGGGACTGGACACCATATATTTT.

This clone was counted a few times. V gene TRBV15 combines with J gene TRBJ2-1; 15 bases align to TRBD2. V was pared by 1 base and J by 7 bases, with 5 bases of the junction left unmatched. Germline CDR1 is LNHNV and CDR2 is YYDKDF (reference sequence). CDR3 size: 17 residues. The chain's CDR3 is CATSRVAGLAGGNEQFF. The CDR3 DNA follows: TGTGCCACCAGCAGAGTTGCCGGACTAGCGGGGGGGAATGAGCAGTTCTTC.

Turning to this clone: One junction end disagrees with the germline gene, perhaps due to a read error. This chain joins TRBV7-3 and TRBJ2-5; D may be TRBD2 (5 bases). The CDR3 extends over 14 amino acids. Germline CDR1 reads SGHTA; CDR2 reads FQGTGA. The CDR3 loop is CASGLDSYQETQYF. For the CDR3, the DNA is TGTGCCAGCGGCTTGGACTCGTACCAAGAGACCCAGTACTTC.

V and J are TRBV29-1 and TRBJ2-5, with TRBD2 matching over 10 bases. V was clipped by 7 bases and J by 5 bases; unmatched bases: 10. CDR3 length: 14 amino acids. Looked up from germline, CDR1 is SQVTM and CDR2 is ANQGSEA. CDR3 in amino acids: CSGAERGGVETQYF. The CDR3 DNA follows: TGCAGCGGGGCGGAGCGGGGGGGCGTCGAGACCCAGTACTTC.

The CDR3 here is CASSYGQGSEQFF. CDR3 nucleotides: TGTGCCAGCAGTTACGGGCAGGGCAGTGAGCAGTTCTTC. The chain carries TRBV6-5 and TRBJ2-1; TRBD1 might be the D (5 bases). Germline V CDR1 and CDR2: MNHEY, SVGAGI. This CDR3 has 13 amino acids. With 2 bases removed from V and 9 bases from J, the gap between germline ends came to 11 bases.

This chain connects TRBV5-1 to TRBJ2-1; 11 bases agree with TRBD2. Unmatched junction bases numbered 2, after V lost 3 bases and J lost 6 bases. The CDR3 has 14 residues. Germline values: CDR1 SGHRS, CDR2 YFSETQ. The CDR3 reads CASSSLAGGNEQFF. The DNA of the CDR3 is TGCGCCAGCAGCTCCCTAGCGGGGGGCAATGAGCAGTTCTTC.

The J gene is TRBJ2-2, the V gene TRBV6-1; a possible D gene is TRBD2 (6 bases). Trimming shortened V by 7 bases and J by 7 bases, and 7 bases separated the two germline ends. Germline CDR1 is MNHNS and CDR2 is SASEGT. The CDR3 length is 11 residues. The CDR3 region has the DNA TGTGCCAGCACGGAGGGCGGGGAGCTGTTTTTT. Translation: CASTEGGELFF.